These 24 T cell receptor beta chains share one sample of origin, sequenced in a study of cytomegalovirus exposure and HLA in healthy donors. This PCR relied on a set of 60 Vbeta primers and 13 Jbeta primers. The repertoire was sequenced with immunoSEQ multiplex PCR; TCRdb's copy has only in-frame clones and lacks some. This sample contains about 200,000 clones. The specimen sequenced was PBMCs. These receptor sequences come from a woman aged 25 to 45 in good health and CMV-seropositive.

The chain carries TRBV27 and TRBJ2-2, with 8 positions matching TRBD2. After removal of 3 bases from V and 3 bases from J, the junction contained 9 bases not matched to a gene. From germline, CDR1 is MNHEY and CDR2 SMNVEV (reference sequence). This CDR3 spans 17 amino acids. CDR3 loop: CASSFTQRELDTGELFF. Here the CDR3 DNA reads TGTGCCAGCAGTTTTACGCAGCGGGAGCTGGACACCGGGGAGCTGTTTTTT.

The chain combines TRBV5-1 with TRBJ2-7; 10 positions match TRBD2. The germline V gene encodes CDR1 SGHRS and CDR2 YFSETQ. Trimming at V came to 4 bases and at J to 3 bases, leaving 7 bases not matched to a gene. The CDR3 is 15 amino acids. Written as DNA, the CDR3 is TGCGCCAGCAGCCTGACTAGCGGGTCCTACTACGAGCAGTACTTC. It specifies CASSLTSGSYYEQYF. The full variable domain, completed using reference TRBV5-1 and TRBJ2-7, is KAGVTQTPRYLIKTRGQQVTLSCSPISGHRSVSWYQQTPGQGLQFLFEYFSETQRNKGNFPGRFSGRQFSNSRSEMNVSTLELGDSALYLCASSLTSGSYYEQYFGPGTRLTVT.

The V and J genes are TRBV7-9 and TRBJ2-7, with D perhaps matching TRBD2 (6 bases). V shed 6 bases and J shed 4 bases, with 16 bases lying between them. The CDR3 has 14 residues. Germline CDR1 and CDR2: SEHNR and FQNEAQ (reference sequence). The CDR3 DNA sequence: TGTGCCAGCAGGCATAGCGGACCTGGGTACGAGCAGTACTTC. Translation gives CASRHSGPGYEQYF.

The gene calls are TRBV2 and TRBJ2-5, with D maybe TRBD2 (6 bases). Trimming cost V 3 bases and J 4 bases, with 18 bases left between them. Germline V CDR1 and CDR2: SNHLY, FYNNEI. The CDR3 totals 16 residues. For the CDR3, the DNA is TGTGCCAGCAGTGAGCCGGGACTCCTCCTTCGAGAGACCCAGTACTTC. It yields the protein CASSEPGLLLRETQYF. The variable domain in full, completed from reference TRBV2 and TRBJ2-5, reads EPEVTQTPSHQVTQMGQEVILRCVPISNHLYFYWYRQILGQKVEFLVSFYNNEISEKSEIFDDQFSVERPDGSNFTLKIRSTKLEDSAMYFCASSEPGLLLRETQYFGPGTRLLVL.

The chain links TRBV5-1 to TRBJ1-2, with 8 bases lining up with TRBD1. Germline-derived CDR1 and CDR2 are SGHRS and YFSETQ. The CDR3 spans 13 residues. Germline trimming cut 3 bases from V and 3 bases from J; bases unmatched to any gene: 1. The CDR3 spells CASSWGQDYGYTF. The CDR3 bases are TGCGCCAGCAGCTGGGGACAGGACTATGGCTACACCTTC.

The chain carries TRBV5-6 and TRBJ1-1; 8 bases align to TRBD1. The CDR3 is 16 residues long. Germline lookup yields CDR1 SGHDT and CDR2 YYEEEE. V dropped 2 bases and J dropped 3; count of bases not matched to a gene: 9. The CDR3 bases are TGTGCCAGCAGCTTTGGACAGGGAAGAGACGACACTGAAGCTTTCTTT. It is translated as CASSFGQGRDDTEAFF.

The V gene is TRBV7-9, the J gene TRBJ2-3, with 9 positions matching TRBD2. The CDR3 is 14 amino acids. The junction had 5 bases not matched to a gene; V was cut back by 5 bases and J by 5 bases. CDR1 and CDR2 from the germline V gene are SEHNR and FQNEAQ (reference sequence). CDR3 sequence reads: CASSPGLAGDTQYF. CDR3 DNA sequence: TGTGCCAGCAGCCCGGGACTAGCCGGAGATACGCAGTATTTT.

The J gene is TRBJ2-3, the V gene TRBV7-2; 7 nucleotides align to TRBD2. Germline V gene data show CDR1 as SGHTA and CDR2 as FQGNSA. Trimming removed 4 bases from V and 5 bases from J; junction bases left unmatched: 3. The CDR3 consists of 13 residues. CDR3 coding DNA: TGTGCCAGCAGCTCTAGCGGAATAGATACGCAGTATTTT. Translated, it gives CASSSSGIDTQYF.

This chain connects TRBV5-6 to TRBJ1-2, with 12 bases that match TRBD1. Germline V gene lookup returns CDR1 SGHDT and CDR2 YYEEEE. The CDR3 length is 17 residues. The V segment lost 0 bases and the J segment 7 bases; nucleotides outside the gene matches: 10. CDR3 in DNA: TGTGCCAGCAGCTTGGAGAGGGACAGGGGGCGGGTGGCTGGCTACACCTTC. Encoded protein: CASSLERDRGRVAGYTF.

The V call is TRBV7-2, the J call TRBJ2-5; tentatively, D is TRBD2 (5 bases). The CDR3 length is 12 residues. Germline V gene lookup returns CDR1 SGHTA and CDR2 FQGNSA. Trimming left V 3 bases short and J 3 bases short, with 5 bases between. The CDR3 nucleotides read TGTGCCAGCAGCTTGAGGGAAGAGACCCAGTACTTC. This gives the protein CASSLREETQYF.

The V call is TRBV18, the J call TRBJ2-7; the D is unclear. The ends were cut back, 3 bases at V and 3 bases at J, with 9 bases in the middle. The CDR3 runs 13 residues. Per the germline V gene, CDR1 is KGHSH and CDR2 is LQKENI. CDR3 loop: CASSPTWNYEQYF. DNA of the CDR3: TGTGCCAGCTCACCGACATGGAACTACGAGCAGTACTTC.

Written as DNA, the CDR3 is TGTGCCAGCAGCTCGGCGGGGAGGGAGACCCAGTACTTC. As protein: CASSSAGRETQYF. The chain employs TRBV11-2 and TRBJ2-5; possibly TRBD2 for D (6 bases). Germline assignment: CDR1 SGHAT and CDR2 FQNNGV. The CDR3 spans 13 residues. V dropped 4 bases and J dropped 5 bases, with 11 bases sitting between them.

The CDR3 region is CATSTGTASYGEKLFF. The CDR3 nucleotides are TGTGCCACCAGCACCGGGACAGCAAGTTACGGTGAAAAACTGTTTTTT. The chain recombines TRBV15 with TRBJ1-4; 7 nucleotides match TRBD1. The V and J ends lost 4 bases and 7 bases, in that order; junction bases with no gene match: 12. The CDR3 is made up of 16 amino acids. Germline CDR1 LNHNV, CDR2 YYDKDF (reference sequence).

In regard to this clone: Other DNA sequences within the sample encode an identical CDR3. This chain uses TRBV18 with TRBJ1-1; D not resolved. Trimming cost V 2 bases and J 1 base, with 5 bases left between them. CDR1 is KGHSH and CDR2 is LQKENI in the germline V gene. The CDR3 covers 13 residues. The CDR3 spells CASSPNRNTEAFF. For the CDR3, the DNA is TGTGCCAGCTCACCAAACAGGAACACTGAAGCTTTCTTT.

The rearrangement uses TRBV19 and TRBJ1-1; 9 nucleotides match TRBD1. The CDR3 has 15 amino acids. The V and J ends lost 3 bases and 3 bases, in that order; junction bases with no gene match: 5. Germline V gene lookup returns CDR1 LNHDA and CDR2 SQIVND (reference sequence). In DNA form, the CDR3 reads TGTGCCAGTAGTATCTGGGACAGGGTTCACACTGAAGCTTTCTTT. This codes for CASSIWDRVHTEAFF.

This sequence joins TRBV5-1 and TRBJ2-1; 8 nucleotides line up with TRBD1. This CDR3 spans 14 amino acids. Germline V lookup: CDR1 SGHRS, CDR2 YFSETQ. V dropped 6 bases and J dropped 0; count of bases not matched to a gene: 2. For the CDR3, the DNA is TGCGCCAGCATACAGGGGGGCTCCTACAATGAGCAGTTCTTC. Its translation: CASIQGGSYNEQFF. Together with reference TRBV5-1 and TRBJ2-1, the CDR3 gives the full variable domain: KAGVTQTPRYLIKTRGQQVTLSCSPISGHRSVSWYQQTPGQGLQFLFEYFSETQRNKGNFPGRFSGRQFSNSRSEMNVSTLELGDSALYLCASIQGGSYNEQFFGPGTRLTVL.

The chain couples TRBV30 to TRBJ1-5; no definite D call. Germline V gene data show CDR1 as GTSNPN and CDR2 as SVGIG (reference sequence). V gave up 4 bases and J gave up 1 base, with 11 bases separating them. The length of the CDR3 is 14 residues. The CDR3 sequence: CAWKRRESNQPQHF. CDR3 in DNA: TGTGCCTGGAAAAGGAGGGAGAGCAATCAGCCCCAGCATTTT. Variable domain in full (rest from reference TRBV30 and TRBJ1-5): SQTIHQWPATLVQPVGSPLSLECTVEGTSNPNLYWYRQAAGRGLQLLFYSVGIGQISSEVPQNLSASRPQDRQFILSSKKLLLSDSGFYLCAWKRRESNQPQHFGDGTRLSIL.

The chain uses TRBV19 and TRBJ1-5; D remains ambiguous. Germline V CDR1 and CDR2: LNHDA, SQIVND (reference sequence). Trimming pared 3 bases from V and 9 bases from J, leaving 12 bases between. The CDR3 totals 13 residues. CDR3: CASSMAVRRPQHF. CDR3 sequence (DNA): TGTGCCAGTAGTATGGCGGTAAGGAGGCCCCAGCATTTT.

This sequence joins TRBV6-1 and TRBJ2-7, with D uncertain. The CDR3 covers 14 residues. V was clipped by 5 bases and J by 2 bases, with 13 bases between them. Germline CDR1 MNHNS, CDR2 SASEGT. The CDR3 DNA follows: TGTGCCAGCAGTAACTCGCTCCGTGCCTACGAGCAGTACTTC. It is translated as CASSNSLRAYEQYF.

V usage is TRBV27 and J usage is TRBJ2-3; 7 bases map to TRBD2. The V gene end was trimmed by 7 bases and the J gene end by 6 bases; junction bases not matched to a gene: 4. This CDR3 region has 12 residues. CDR1 MNHEY and CDR2 SMNVEV come from the germline V gene (reference sequence). The CDR3 reads CASTGGGDTQYF. The CDR3 DNA reads TGTGCCAGCACGGGGGGTGGGGATACGCAGTATTTT.

The chain links TRBV30 to TRBJ2-1; TRBD2 matches at 9 bases. J lost 9 bases, V lost 2 bases, and 20 bases had no gene match. There are 18 residues in the CDR3. Germline V gene data show CDR1 as GTSNPN and CDR2 as SVGIG (reference sequence). The CDR3, as DNA: TGTGCCTGGAGTTCCCGTGGTCGGGGTAGCGGGAGATTAACTGAGCAGTTCTTC. Translating it yields CAWSSRGRGSGRLTEQFF.

The chain combines TRBV9 with TRBJ1-1, with TRBD1 identical over 7 bases. J was trimmed by 6 bases and V by 5 bases; bases with no gene match: 10. The CDR3 loop spans 14 amino acids. The germline V gene has CDR1 SGDLS and CDR2 YYNGEE. The CDR3 bases are TGTGCCAGCAGAAGATTAGGGGACAGACCTGAAGCTTTCTTT. Its protein is CASRRLGDRPEAFF.

The chain is built from TRBV28 and TRBJ1-4; unclear D gene. V was trimmed by 2 bases and J by 5 bases, leaving 15 bases between them. Germline V gene data show CDR1 as MDHEN and CDR2 as SYDVKM. This CDR3 comprises 16 residues. CDR3 DNA: TGTGCCAGCAGTTTAGGAGGGTCAAATATAAATGAAAAACTGTTTTTT. As protein: CASSLGGSNINEKLFF.

On this clone itself: Germline is not matched at one junction end, which may reflect a read error. Different DNA sequences within this sample yield the same CDR3. The chain uses TRBV18 and TRBJ1-1, with D perhaps TRBD1 (6 bases). This CDR3 has 14 residues. In germline, CDR1 is KGHSH, CDR2 LQKENI. The CDR3 loop reads CASSPGQLNTEAFF. In DNA, the CDR3 is TGTGCCAGCTCACCTGGACAGTTGAACACTGAAGCCTTCTTT. Supplemented by reference TRBV18 and TRBJ1-1, the full variable domain reads NAGVMQNPRHLVRRRGQEARLRCSPMKGHSHVYWYRQLPEEGLKFMVYLQKENIIDESGMPKERFSAEFPKEGPSILRIQQVVRGDSAAYFCASSPGQLNTEAFFGQGTRLTVV.